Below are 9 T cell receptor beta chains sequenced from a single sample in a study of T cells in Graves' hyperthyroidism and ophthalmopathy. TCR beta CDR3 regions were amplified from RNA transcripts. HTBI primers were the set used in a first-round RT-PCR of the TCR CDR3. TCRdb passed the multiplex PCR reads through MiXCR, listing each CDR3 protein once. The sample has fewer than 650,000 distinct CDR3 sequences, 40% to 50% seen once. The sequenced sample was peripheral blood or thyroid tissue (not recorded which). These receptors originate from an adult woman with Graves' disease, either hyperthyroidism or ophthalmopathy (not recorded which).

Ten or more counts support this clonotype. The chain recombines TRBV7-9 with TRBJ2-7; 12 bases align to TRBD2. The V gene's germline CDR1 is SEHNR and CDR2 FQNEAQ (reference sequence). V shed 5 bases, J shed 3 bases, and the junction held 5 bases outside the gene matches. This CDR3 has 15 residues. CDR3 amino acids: CASSPGLAGHYEQYF. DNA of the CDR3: TGTGCCAGCAGCCCTGGACTAGCGGGACACTACGAGCAGTACTTC.

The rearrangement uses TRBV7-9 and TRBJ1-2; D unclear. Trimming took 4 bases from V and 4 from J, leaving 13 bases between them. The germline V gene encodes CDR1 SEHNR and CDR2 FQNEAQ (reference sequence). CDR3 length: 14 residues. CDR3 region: CASSSSGRSYGYTF. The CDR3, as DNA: TGTGCCAGCAGCTCCTCTGGCCGATCCTATGGCTACACCTTC.

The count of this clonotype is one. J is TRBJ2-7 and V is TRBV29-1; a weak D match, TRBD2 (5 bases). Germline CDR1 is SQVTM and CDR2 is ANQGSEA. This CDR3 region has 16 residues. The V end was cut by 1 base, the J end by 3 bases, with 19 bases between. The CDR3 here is CSVEGLNSLEGYEQYF. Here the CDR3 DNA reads TGCAGCGTTGAAGGGTTGAACAGTCTCGAGGGCTACGAGCAGTACTTC.

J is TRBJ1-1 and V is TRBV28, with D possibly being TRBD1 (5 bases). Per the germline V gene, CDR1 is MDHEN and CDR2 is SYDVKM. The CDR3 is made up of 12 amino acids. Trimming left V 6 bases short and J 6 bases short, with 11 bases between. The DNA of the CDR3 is TGTGCCAGCAGCCGGGGGAGGGCTGAAGCTTTCTTT. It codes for CASSRGRAEAFF.

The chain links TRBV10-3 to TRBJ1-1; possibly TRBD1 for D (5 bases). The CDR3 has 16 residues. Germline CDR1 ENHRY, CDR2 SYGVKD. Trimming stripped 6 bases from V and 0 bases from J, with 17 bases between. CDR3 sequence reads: CAIRASLRVLNTEAFF. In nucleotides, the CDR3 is TGTGCCATCAGAGCAAGCCTCAGGGTTCTGAACACTGAAGCTTTCTTT.

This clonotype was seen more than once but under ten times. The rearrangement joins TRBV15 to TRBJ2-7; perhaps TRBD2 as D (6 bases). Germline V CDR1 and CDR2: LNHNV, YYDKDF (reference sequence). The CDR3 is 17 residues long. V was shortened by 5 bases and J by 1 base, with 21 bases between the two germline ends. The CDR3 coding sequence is TGTGCCACCAGCTTAACACGCGCGGGACCCCTGTCCTACGAGCAGTACTTC. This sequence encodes CATSLTRAGPLSYEQYF.

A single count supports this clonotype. The CDR3 sequence: CASSQVVTANYGYTF. DNA of the CDR3: TGCGCCAGCAGCCAAGTGGTAACCGCTAACTATGGCTACACCTTC. V usage is TRBV4-1 and J usage is TRBJ1-2; D is uncertain. CDR3 length: 15 residues. The V end was cut by 1 base, the J end by 0 bases, with 9 bases between. CDR1 MGHRA and CDR2 YSYEKL come from the germline V gene.

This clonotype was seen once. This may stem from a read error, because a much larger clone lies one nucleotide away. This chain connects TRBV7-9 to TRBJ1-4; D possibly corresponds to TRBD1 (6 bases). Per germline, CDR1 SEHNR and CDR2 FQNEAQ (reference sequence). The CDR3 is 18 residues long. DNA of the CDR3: TGCGCCAGCAGCCTTTCAACAGGGCTCGGGGCAACTAATGAAAAACTGCTTTTT. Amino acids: CASSLSTGLGATNEKLLF. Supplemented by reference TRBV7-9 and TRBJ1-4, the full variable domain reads DTGVSQNPRHKITKRGQNVTFRCDPISEHNRLYWYRQTLGQGPEFLTYFQNEAQLEKSRLLSDRFSAERPKGSFSTLEIQRTEQGDSAMYLCASSLSTGLGATNEKLLFGSGTQLSVL.

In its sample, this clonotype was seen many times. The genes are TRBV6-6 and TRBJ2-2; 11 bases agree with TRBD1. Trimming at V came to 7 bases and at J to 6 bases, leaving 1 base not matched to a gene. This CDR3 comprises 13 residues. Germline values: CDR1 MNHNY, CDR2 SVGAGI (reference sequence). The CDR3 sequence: CASTGQGAGELFF. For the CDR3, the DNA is TGTGCCAGCACGGGACAGGGGGCCGGGGAGCTGTTTTTT.